These 24 T cell receptor beta chains share one sample of origin, sequenced in a study of response to subunit inactivated influenza vaccine. TCRdb redid the calling of the RT-PCR reads with MiXCR, one entry per CDR3 protein. The sample shows around 520,000 distinct CDR3 sequences, approximately 24% of them seen only once. The specimen comprised CD4+ T cells sorted from PBMCs, sampled roughly 5 days after vaccination. The source is a man aged 50-59 years who received an inactivated influenza vaccine.

The chain links TRBV2 to TRBJ1-6; D perhaps matches TRBD1 (5 bases). CDR1 and CDR2 (germline): SNHLY, FYNNEI. The CDR3 totals 14 residues. With 9 bases removed from V and 0 bases from J, the gap between germline ends came to 9 bases. CDR3 DNA sequence: TGTGCCAGTCTAGACAGCTCCTATAATTCACCCCTCCACTTT. Translating it yields CASLDSSYNSPLHF.

This clonotype was picked up a small number of times. The chain carries TRBV5-1 and TRBJ2-1; 7 bases map to TRBD2. The CDR3 contains 18 residues. The junction had 12 bases not matched to a gene; V was cut back by 0 bases and J by 3 bases. CDR1 and CDR2 (germline): SGHRS, YFSETQ. In DNA form, the CDR3 reads TGCGCCAGCAGCTTGGCCCTCGGAGGCGGGGGACTCTACAATGAGCAGTTCTTC. Protein sequence: CASSLALGGGGLYNEQFF.

This chain uses TRBV24-1 with TRBJ2-2; TRBD1 matches 9 bases. The J segment lost 3 bases and the V segment lost 4 bases, leaving 5 bases of the junction unmatched. The CDR3 spans 16 residues. Looked up from germline, CDR1 is KGHDR and CDR2 is SFDVKD. CDR3 loop: CATSDPRQGDTGELFF. CDR3 sequence (DNA): TGTGCCACCAGTGACCCTCGACAGGGGGACACCGGGGAGCTGTTTTTT.

The chain links TRBV5-1 to TRBJ2-7, with D possibly being TRBD1 (5 bases). The germline V gene has CDR1 SGHRS and CDR2 YFSETQ. The V end was cut by 0 bases, the J end by 2 bases, with 9 bases between. CDR3 size: 14 residues. The CDR3 spells CASSLGQFTYEQYF. The DNA for the CDR3 is TGCGCCAGCAGCTTGGGACAGTTTACCTACGAGCAGTACTTC.

In this sample, this clonotype turned up a few times. This rearrangement joins TRBV29-1 to TRBJ2-2, with D perhaps TRBD1 (6 bases). The CDR3 extends over 15 amino acids. The germline V gene has CDR1 SQVTM and CDR2 ANQGSEA. Trimming removed 6 bases from V and 0 bases from J, with 14 bases in between. CDR3 in amino acids: CSVEAGQTNTGELFF. Written as DNA, the CDR3 is TGCAGCGTGGAGGCCGGACAGACGAACACCGGGGAGCTGTTTTTT.

This chain joins TRBV20-1 and TRBJ1-6; no reliable D call. Germline V gives CDR1 DFQATT, CDR2 SNEGSKA (reference sequence). The CDR3 covers 16 residues. Trimming removed 0 bases from V and 6 bases from J, with 15 bases in between. CDR3 sequence reads: CSARDGRRQFNSPLHF. DNA for the CDR3: TGCAGTGCTAGAGATGGGAGACGTCAGTTTAATTCACCCCTCCACTTT.

The chain links TRBV4-1 to TRBJ2-3, with 12 bases aligning to TRBD2. The V segment lost 0 bases and the J segment 1 base; nucleotides outside the gene matches: 17. The germline V gene encodes CDR1 MGHRA and CDR2 YSYEKL. The CDR3 length is 22 residues. DNA for the CDR3: TGCGCCAGCAGCCAAGACCTAGGTCGACTAGCGGGAGCTTGGCGGGGCACAGATACGCAGTATTTT. This sequence encodes CASSQDLGRLAGAWRGTDTQYF.

This clonotype was seen a handful of times. The DNA of the CDR3 is TGTGCCAGCAGGTCCGGGGGGTATGAGACCCAGTACTTC. This codes for CASRSGGYETQYF. V usage is TRBV28 and J usage is TRBJ2-5, with 7 nucleotides matching TRBD2. After removal of 6 bases from V and 5 bases from J, the junction contained 6 bases not matched to a gene. The germline V gene has CDR1 MDHEN and CDR2 SYDVKM. The CDR3 is 13 amino acids.

The chain is built from TRBV6-5 and TRBJ1-4; no reliable D call. CDR3 size: 15 residues. Per germline, CDR1 MNHEY and CDR2 SVGAGI. The germline V and J ends were trimmed by 2 bases and 7 bases, with 14 bases remaining between them. The CDR3 is CASSYPGSKAEKLFF. CDR3 sequence (DNA): TGTGCCAGCAGTTACCCGGGGTCTAAGGCTGAAAAACTGTTTTTT.

CDR3 sequence: CSARDQTESYNEQFF. In nucleotides, the CDR3 is TGCAGTGCTAGAGATCAGACAGAATCCTACAATGAGCAGTTCTTC. The genes are TRBV20-1 and TRBJ2-1; D is possibly TRBD1 (5 bases). Germline assignment: CDR1 DFQATT and CDR2 SNEGSKA (reference sequence). This CDR3 has 15 residues. V shed 0 bases and J shed 1 base, with 10 bases lying between them.

The genes are TRBV6-5 and TRBJ1-2, with D possibly matching TRBD1 (5 bases). In germline, CDR1 is MNHEY, CDR2 SVGAGI. Trimming removed 0 bases from V and 4 bases from J, with 9 bases in between. The CDR3 spans 14 residues. CDR3 sequence (DNA): TGTGCCAGCAGTTACTCAGCAGGGCCCTATGGCTACACCTTC. Translating it yields CASSYSAGPYGYTF.

CDR3 in DNA: TGTGCCAGCAGCCGGGACAGGCGGCTCTCTGGAAACACCATATATTTT. Residues: CASSRDRRLSGNTIYF. The V call is TRBV7-8, the J call TRBJ1-3; 8 bases agree with TRBD1. The CDR3 consists of 16 residues. From germline, CDR1 is SGHVS and CDR2 FQNEAQ. Trimming removed 5 bases from V and 0 bases from J; junction bases left unmatched: 6. Looking up the rest from reference TRBV7-8 and TRBJ1-3 gives the full variable domain: GAGVSQSPRYKVAKRGQDVALRCDPISGHVSLFWYQQALGQGPEFLTYFQNEAQLDKSGLPSDRFFAERPEGSVSTLKIQRTQQEDSAVYLCASSRDRRLSGNTIYFGEGSWLTVV.

The chain has TRBV24-1 and TRBJ2-1; D ambiguous. Germline lookup yields CDR1 KGHDR and CDR2 SFDVKD. V gave up 3 bases and J gave up 0 bases, with 8 bases separating them. The CDR3 is 15 residues long. The CDR3 spells CATSDPTSSYNEQFF. In DNA form, the CDR3 reads TGTGCCACCAGTGATCCGACTTCCTCCTACAATGAGCAGTTCTTC.

This sequence joins TRBV29-1 and TRBJ2-6; tentatively, D is TRBD1 (6 bases). The CDR3 is 14 residues long. Germline V gene sequence: CDR1 SQVTM, CDR2 ANQGSEA. Trimming shortened V by 7 bases and J by 2 bases, and 12 bases separated the two germline ends. For the CDR3, the DNA is TGCAGCGCCGTCTCAGGGGCTGGGGCCAACGTCCTGACTTTC. It specifies CSAVSGAGANVLTF.

This clonotype was recorded a few times. The V gene is TRBV20-1, the J gene TRBJ2-7; D may be TRBD1 or TRBD2 (6 bases each). The V end lost 6 bases, the J end lost 1 base, and 13 bases lay between the germline ends. CDR3 size: 13 residues. Germline CDR1 and CDR2: DFQATT and SNEGSKA (reference sequence). CDR3 region: CSALIGGSYEQYF. The CDR3 region has the DNA TGCAGTGCACTTATAGGGGGGTCCTACGAGCAGTACTTC.

The rearrangement joins TRBV4-2 to TRBJ1-2; a possible D gene is TRBD1 (5 bases). The CDR3 totals 14 residues. The germline V gene has CDR1 LGHNA and CDR2 YNFKEQ. Trimming removed 1 base at V and 9 bases at J, with 15 bases between. CDR3 residues: CASSQGTSSKRYTF. DNA for the CDR3: TGTGCCAGCAGCCAAGGGACATCTAGTAAACGCTACACCTTC.

V usage is TRBV24-1 and J usage is TRBJ2-7; no clear D gene. Germline V gene data show CDR1 as KGHDR and CDR2 as SFDVKD. The CDR3 is 13 amino acids. V gave up 3 bases and J gave up 2 bases, with 7 bases separating them. The CDR3 sequence is CATSDGKAYEQYF. The CDR3 region has the DNA TGTGCCACCAGTGATGGCAAAGCCTACGAGCAGTACTTC.

The table lists this clonotype with a few counts. V and J are TRBV20-1 and TRBJ2-5, with 7 bases lining up with TRBD1. V lost 6 bases and J lost 5; bases outside the gene matches: 9. This CDR3 spans 13 amino acids. Germline V CDR1 and CDR2: DFQATT, SNEGSKA (reference sequence). This CDR3 reads CSAQSRGRETQYF. In DNA form, the CDR3 reads TGCAGTGCGCAGAGTAGGGGGCGGGAGACCCAGTACTTC.

The chain carries TRBV5-1 and TRBJ2-7; D not resolved. The CDR3 runs to 16 residues. V lost 0 bases and J 4 bases, leaving 17 bases between the germline ends. Germline-derived CDR1 and CDR2 are SGHRS and YFSETQ. This chain's CDR3 is CASSLGGALGNYEQYF. CDR3 in DNA: TGCGCCAGCAGCTTGGGTGGAGCGCTGGGTAATTACGAGCAGTACTTC.

There are a few counts of this clonotype. The chain combines TRBV20-1 with TRBJ2-1; the D gene is possibly TRBD2 (7 bases). The CDR3 length is 15 residues. V was pared by 2 bases and J by 7 bases, with 18 bases between. Germline CDR1 is DFQATT and CDR2 is SNEGSKA (reference sequence). The CDR3: CSARHRRGLLNEQFF. The CDR3 nucleotides are TGCAGTGCTAGACACAGGCGGGGGCTATTAAATGAGCAGTTCTTC.

The rearrangement uses TRBV6-2 or TRBV6-3 and TRBJ2-3; 8 bases match TRBD1. The V segment lost 4 bases and the J segment 3 bases; nucleotides outside the gene matches: 9. The CDR3 totals 16 residues. The germline V gene encodes CDR1 MNHEY and CDR2 SVGEGT. CDR3 residues: CASSFPDRVWTDTQYF. The DNA for the CDR3 is TGTGCCAGCAGTTTTCCGGACAGGGTATGGACAGATACGCAGTATTTT.

The genes are TRBV4-2 and TRBJ2-3; D unresolved. V was shortened by 0 bases and J by 2 bases, with 12 bases between the two germline ends. Per germline, CDR1 LGHNA and CDR2 YNFKEQ. The CDR3 is 16 amino acids. For the CDR3, the DNA is TGTGCCAGCAGCCAAGAGGGAAACGGCAACACAGATACGCAGTATTTT. Translated, it gives CASSQEGNGNTDTQYF.

This rearrangement joins TRBV10-3 to TRBJ2-7; no clear D. Germline V gives CDR1 ENHRY, CDR2 SYGVKD. The V end was cut by 2 bases, the J end by 3 bases, with 5 bases between. The length of the CDR3 is 12 residues. The CDR3 spells CAISERSYEQYF. The DNA of the CDR3 is TGTGCCATCAGTGAGAGGAGCTACGAGCAGTACTTC.

CDR3 loop: CASSQGSGGGEQFF. As DNA, the CDR3 is TGTGCCAGCAGCCAAGGATCCGGGGGCGGTGAGCAGTTCTTC. The chain couples TRBV3-1 to TRBJ2-1; perhaps D is TRBD1 or TRBD2 (6 bases each). Germline assignment: CDR1 LGHDT and CDR2 YNNKEL (reference sequence). V lost 1 base and J lost 9, with 13 bases in between. The CDR3 runs 14 residues.